Shown below are 9 T cell receptor beta chains from a single sample sequenced in a study of T cell changes during pregnancy in multiple sclerosis. Assay: immunoSEQ multiplex PCR; the TCRdb copy retains only in-frame clones and omits some. The repertoire holds approximately 31,000 clones, roughly nine tenths seen once, with 3.5% to 4.5% in the top ten. The sequenced sample was CD8+ T cells from peripheral blood mononuclear cells, obtained in the second trimester of pregnancy. The origin of the receptors is a female donor with multiple sclerosis, enrolled in a pregnancy study.

The V gene is TRBV5-1, the J gene TRBJ2-3; tentatively, D is TRBD2 (6 bases). The CDR3 spans 17 residues. Trimming shortened V by 0 bases and J by 1 base, and 15 bases separated the two germline ends. Looked up from germline, CDR1 is SGHRS and CDR2 is YFSETQ. CDR3 bases: TGCGCCAGCAGCTTGGAACGGGAGCGGGTCGGCACAGATACGCAGTATTTT. Translated: CASSLERERVGTDTQYF.

The chain is built from TRBV9 and TRBJ2-1; 7 nucleotides line up with TRBD2. Germline V lookup: CDR1 SGDLS, CDR2 YYNGEE. CDR3 length: 14 residues. Trimming removed 2 bases from V and 7 bases from J; junction bases left unmatched: 6. The DNA of the CDR3 is TGTGCCAGCAGCGTTCGGGACTACGGGAATGAGCAGTTCTTC. The encoded protein is CASSVRDYGNEQFF. Drawing the rest from reference TRBV9 and TRBJ2-1, the complete variable domain is DSGVTQTPKHLITATGQRVTLRCSPRSGDLSVYWYQQSLDQGLQFLIQYYNGEERAKGNILERFSAQQFPDLHSELNLSSLELGDSALYFCASSVRDYGNEQFFGPGTRLTVL.

This sequence joins TRBV28 and TRBJ2-2; TRBD1 might be the D (5 bases). The CDR3 runs to 17 residues. Per germline, CDR1 MDHEN and CDR2 SYDVKM. Deletions cut 3 bases from V and 0 bases from J, with 14 bases between. CDR3 region: CASSFWRQIANTGELFF. The CDR3 nucleotides are TGTGCCAGCAGTTTCTGGCGACAGATTGCGAACACCGGGGAGCTGTTTTTT. The full variable domain, completed using reference TRBV28 and TRBJ2-2, is DVKVTQSSRYLVKRTGEKVFLECVQDMDHENMFWYRQDPGLGLRLIYFSYDVKMKEKGDIPEGYSVSREKKERFSLILESASTNQTSMYLCASSFWRQIANTGELFFGEGSRLTVL.

The chain uses TRBV2 and TRBJ2-7, with D possibly being TRBD2 (7 bases). With 11 bases removed from V and 4 bases from J, the gap between germline ends came to 15 bases. The length of the CDR3 is 12 residues. Germline V gene lookup returns CDR1 SNHLY and CDR2 FYNNEI. CDR3 sequence reads: CACEGGKYEQYF. CDR3 nucleotides: TGTGCCTGTGAGGGGGGGAAATACGAGCAGTACTTC.

Worth noting for this clone: The germline gene is not matched at one end of the junction; a read error may be the cause. The rearrangement uses TRBV19 and TRBJ2-1; TRBD1 matches at 11 bases. The CDR3 consists of 15 residues. Germline V gene data show CDR1 as LNHDA and CDR2 as SQIVND (reference sequence). The CDR3 region has the DNA TGTGCCAGTAGTATGGGACAGGGGGACTACAGTGAGCAGTTCTTC. As protein: CASSMGQGDYSEQFF.

The genes are TRBV5-1 and TRBJ2-5; TRBD2 aligns across 12 bases. CDR3 length: 16 amino acids. Unmatched junction bases numbered 8, after V lost 3 bases and J lost 5 bases. Germline V gene data show CDR1 as SGHRS and CDR2 as YFSETQ. In DNA, the CDR3 is TGCGCCAGCAGCTCCAGACTAGCGGGAGAGGACGAGACCCAGTACTTC. This codes for CASSSRLAGEDETQYF.

The CDR3: CASSPLSQGNFLPNTEAFF. DNA of the CDR3: TGTGCCAGCAGCCCCCTGTCGCAGGGTAACTTCCTCCCGAACACTGAAGCTTTCTTT. The V and J genes are TRBV7-8 and TRBJ1-1; tentative D call: TRBD1 (5 bases). Germline CDR1 SGHVS, CDR2 FQNEAQ. V was trimmed by 5 bases and J by 1 base, leaving 26 bases between them. The CDR3 runs 19 residues. The whole variable domain, remainder taken from reference TRBV7-8 and TRBJ1-1, is GAGVSQSPRYKVAKRGQDVALRCDPISGHVSLFWYQQALGQGPEFLTYFQNEAQLDKSGLPSDRFFAERPEGSVSTLKIQRTQQEDSAVYLCASSPLSQGNFLPNTEAFFGQGTRLTVV.

This clone was seen a single time. The chain combines TRBV4-1 with TRBJ1-5; D gene uncertain. Trimming removed 1 base at V and 0 bases at J, with 7 bases between. Germline assignment: CDR1 MGHRA and CDR2 YSYEKL. This CDR3 has 15 amino acids. CDR3 loop: CASSQVEYSNQPQHF. CDR3 DNA sequence: TGCGCCAGCAGCCAAGTGGAGTATAGCAATCAGCCCCAGCATTTT.

The chain links TRBV7-9 to TRBJ1-2, with TRBD1 identical over 9 bases. J was trimmed by 5 bases and V by 5 bases; bases with no gene match: 9. The length of the CDR3 is 15 residues. CDR1 is SEHNR and CDR2 is FQNEAQ in the germline V gene (reference sequence). The CDR3 DNA follows: TGTGCCAGCAGCACAGCGGGACAGGGAGGGTATGGCTACACCTTC. It yields the protein CASSTAGQGGYGYTF.